The T cell receptor beta chain described here comes from a study of siplizumab effects on memory and regulatory T cells. The CDR3 is 15 residues long. The germline V gene encodes CDR1 SGHVS and CDR2 FNYEAQ. J was trimmed by 2 bases and V by 5 bases; bases with no gene match: 3. Overall study findings and caveats: Tracing alloreactive clones into unstimulated subsets worked for only a minor fraction of them. With siplizumab, cumulative frequency of CD4+ memory-derived alloreactive sequences dropped significantly.

As for this clone: What it recognizes is unknown.

Assay used: immunoSEQ multiplex PCR; TCRdb lists only in-frame clones, some missing. The table lists 98,000 or so clones, over 85% of them singletons. This sequence joins TRBV7-6 and TRBJ2-1; TRBD2 aligns across 10 bases. This clonotype was sampled from a human donor in good health. Sequenced input: Tregs sorted from blood. As DNA, the CDR3 is TGTGCCAGCAGCAGAGCGGGGGGGCCCTACAATGAGCAGTTCTTC. It is translated as CASSRAGGPYNEQFF.